This T cell receptor (beta chain) was sequenced for a study of shared clonotypes between healthy human individuals. As for this clone: Its specificity is not known.

Whole-study findings and limits: Sorted-subset samples were not fully sequenced, rarefaction indicated.

This CDR3 has 19 residues. The trim removed 5 bases at V and 1 base at J, leaving 14 bases unmatched. The germline V gene encodes CDR1 MDHEN and CDR2 SYDVKM. Measured with immunoSEQ multiplex PCR; TCRdb has only the in-frame clones, and not every one. Of some 2,500,000 clones detected, approximately 94% appear once; the ten largest clones hold roughly 0.36%. The source of this sequence is a man younger than 35 in good health. Some clones in this sample may be carry-over from other donors' samples. The specimen was naive CD4+ T cells from PBMCs. The subset: CD45RA+ positively selected. The chain combines TRBV28 with TRBJ2-3, with TRBD1 matching 11 bases. CDR3 sequence (DNA): TGTGCCAGCAGTACCCGCTGGGGGTGGACAGGGGGCGGCACAGATACGCAGTATTTT. This encodes CASSTRWGWTGGGTDTQYF.